A single sample is the source of the 9 T cell receptor beta chains below, sequenced in a study of OX40 agonist ivuxolimab in advanced cancers. Using immunoSEQ multiplex PCR, the repertoire was profiled, and TCRdb retains in-frame clones only, with some absent. This table has just over 35,000 clones, around 80% appearing once. The sample here was CD4+ or CD8+ T cells sorted from blood, taken in a trial of the OX40 agonist ivuxolimab. All receptors derive from an adult with an advanced solid tumor such as melanoma, head and neck, liver or kidney cancer.

The chain couples TRBV19 to TRBJ2-1; TRBD2 matches at 7 bases. Losses at the gene ends were 8 bases for V and 1 base for J; bases not matched to a gene: 5. CDR1 LNHDA and CDR2 SQIVND come from the germline V gene (reference sequence). This CDR3 has 14 amino acids. The chain's CDR3 is CASGLGGSYNEQFF. The CDR3 DNA reads TGTGCCAGTGGGCTGGGAGGGTCCTACAATGAGCAGTTCTTC. The full variable domain, its missing parts supplied by reference TRBV19 and TRBJ2-1, is DGGITQSPKYLFRKEGQNVTLSCEQNLNHDAMYWYRQDPGQGLRLIYYSQIVNDFQKGDIAEGYSVSREKKESFPLTVTSAQKNPTAFYLCASGLGGSYNEQFFGPGTRLTVL.

This clone was observed a few times. The chain combines TRBV7-9 with TRBJ1-5; D is perhaps TRBD1 (5 bases). Trimming took 1 base from V and 0 from J, leaving 10 bases between them. The germline V gene has CDR1 SEHNR and CDR2 FQNEAQ (reference sequence). The CDR3 loop spans 16 amino acids. The DNA of the CDR3 is TGTGCCAGCAGCTTAGGACAGCTCTTTAGCAATCAGCCCCAGCATTTT. Translated: CASSLGQLFSNQPQHF.

This clone was seen a single time. V is TRBV7-8 and J is TRBJ1-5, with 7 bases that match TRBD1. Germline CDR1 and CDR2: SGHVS and FQNEAQ. V was pared by 5 bases and J by 1 base, with 2 bases of the junction left unmatched. The CDR3 runs 14 residues. The CDR3 reads CASSQGVSNQPQHF. As DNA, the CDR3 is TGTGCCAGCAGCCAGGGGGTGAGCAATCAGCCCCAGCATTTT.

V usage is TRBV30 and J usage is TRBJ2-3; 10 nucleotides align to TRBD2. V lost 2 bases to trimming and J lost 3 bases; unmatched junction nucleotides: 2. Germline lookup yields CDR1 GTSNPN and CDR2 SVGIG (reference sequence). There are 14 residues in the CDR3. CDR3 coding DNA: TGTGCCTGGAGTACAGCGGGGGGGACAGATACGCAGTATTTT. Amino acids: CAWSTAGGTDTQYF. The entire variable domain, with the rest obtained from reference TRBV30 and TRBJ2-3, is as follows: SQTIHQWPATLVQPVGSPLSLECTVEGTSNPNLYWYRQAAGRGLQLLFYSVGIGQISSEVPQNLSASRPQDRQFILSSKKLLLSDSGFYLCAWSTAGGTDTQYFGPGTRLTVL.

This clone is medium-sized (0.01 to 0.1%). The rearrangement uses TRBV11-3 and TRBJ1-1; D gene unclear. Germline CDR1 SGHNT, CDR2 YENEEA. CDR3 size: 12 residues. V shed 3 bases and J shed 4 bases, with 6 bases lying between them. In DNA, the CDR3 is TGTGCCAGCAGCTTGGTGGCCACTGAAGCTTTCTTT. Translation gives CASSLVATEAFF.

The chain is built from TRBV4-1 and TRBJ2-1; D remains unclear. The CDR3 has 13 residues. V shed 5 bases and J shed 5 bases, with 10 bases lying between them. The V gene's germline CDR1 is MGHRA and CDR2 YSYEKL. The CDR3: CASSTYLHNEQFF. The CDR3 bases are TGCGCCAGCAGCACTTACTTACACAATGAGCAGTTCTTC.

V and J are TRBV7-9 and TRBJ2-3; D gene uncertain. V was shortened by 5 bases and J by 1 base, with 4 bases between the two germline ends. The length of the CDR3 is 12 residues. CDR1 is SEHNR and CDR2 is FQNEAQ in the germline V gene (reference sequence). The CDR3 loop reads CASSPGTDTQYF. CDR3 nucleotide sequence: TGTGCCAGCAGCCCGGGCACAGATACGCAGTATTTT.

The chain has TRBV7-9 and TRBJ2-6; D is uncertain. The CDR3 covers 15 residues. Trimming took off 0 bases at V and 0 bases at J, with 3 bases between the two ends. CDR1 SEHNR and CDR2 FQNEAQ come from the germline V gene (reference sequence). CDR3 region: CASSLAASGANVLTF. CDR3 nucleotides: TGTGCCAGCAGCTTAGCGGCCTCTGGGGCCAACGTCCTGACTTTC.

V usage is TRBV29-1 and J usage is TRBJ2-7, with D unclear. Germline loops: CDR1 SQVTM, CDR2 ANQGSEA. V was pared by 7 bases and J by 3 bases, with 13 bases between. This CDR3 has 12 residues. The CDR3 sequence is CSARTVSYEQYF. CDR3 DNA: TGCAGCGCCAGGACCGTGAGCTACGAGCAGTACTTC.